This T cell receptor beta chain was sequenced during a study of blood T cell repertoires in COVID-19. Background on the study: In each case, the material was cDNA or gDNA derived from T cells, B-cell-depleted T cells, or PBMCs.

Original data processing: Reference gene primer amplification in the assay estimated nucleated cell counts. Using immunoSEQ multiplex PCR, the repertoire was profiled, and TCRdb retains in-frame clones only, with some absent. V and J calls and clone size are those listed in that table; D and trimming were worked out from the DNA. The data hold some 97,000 clones, with 92% observed a single time. The sample comprised peripheral blood. This receptor was obtained from a man in his 70s with acute or convalescent COVID-19.

The CDR3 is CASSYSWDGGSAFF. The CDR3 DNA follows: TGTGCCAGCAGCTACTCATGGGACGGGGGGTCGGCTTTCTTT. This rearrangement joins TRBV27 to TRBJ1-1; possibly TRBD1 for D (5 bases). CDR3 length: 14 amino acids. The germline CDR1 and CDR2 sequences are MNHEY and SMNVEV (reference sequence). The V gene lost 6 bases and the J gene lost 11 bases, with 22 bases spanning the gap.